This TCR beta chain was sequenced for a study of cytomegalovirus exposure and HLA in healthy donors. Study details: Early release data held 75 million to 90 million unique TCRs from HLA-typed donors.

13 Jbeta primers and 60 Vbeta primers were used for the PCR. Measured with immunoSEQ multiplex PCR; TCRdb has only the in-frame clones, and not every one. This sample's clone table lists approximately 190,000 clones. General observations from the study: The likely explanation for a cluster of highly shared sequence variants was sequencing artifact.

Turning to this clone: Its antigen is unknown.

The material sequenced was PBMCs. The receptor was isolated from a man aged 25-45 years in good health and CMV-seronegative.

CDR3: CASSRDRATYEQYF. The DNA for the CDR3 is TGTGCCAGCAGCCGAGACAGGGCCACCTACGAGCAGTACTTC. The chain recombines TRBV7-9 with TRBJ2-7, with TRBD1 identical over 7 bases. This CDR3 comprises 14 residues. The trim removed 5 bases at V and 2 bases at J, leaving 6 bases unmatched. CDR1 and CDR2 (germline): SEHNR, FQNEAQ (reference sequence).